These 32 T cell receptor beta chains were all obtained from the same sample, sequenced in a study of blood T cells in healthy people across ages. Sample-barcoded 5' priming and a J-beta primer mix drove a second PCR of roughly 7 to 11 cycles. A single record per CDR3 protein comes from TCRdb applying MiXCR to the 5' RACE reads. The sample holds roughly 800,000 distinct CDR3 sequences, roughly 25% seen once. These data were likewise used in another study, on T cells of mothers and their children.

Sequencing was done on a sample of blood. The receptor set was obtained from a boy aged 5-17 years in good health.

The rearrangement uses TRBV10-3 and TRBJ2-7; no definite D call. V lost 0 bases and J lost 1, with 7 bases in between. CDR3 length: 14 residues. Germline CDR1 reads ENHRY; CDR2 reads SYGVKD. The CDR3 region has the DNA TGTGCCATCAGTGAGTCGATCGTTTCCTACGAGCAGTACTTC. Its protein is CAISESIVSYEQYF.

The sample holds many counts of this clonotype. This chain connects TRBV3-1 to TRBJ1-2; possibly TRBD1 for D (5 bases). Trimming took 5 bases from V and 2 from J, leaving 6 bases between them. Germline V gives CDR1 LGHDT, CDR2 YNNKEL (reference sequence). This CDR3 region has 12 residues. The CDR3 protein is CASSDRNYGYTF. The CDR3 DNA is TGTGCCAGCAGCGACAGAAACTATGGCTACACCTTC.

The chain combines TRBV2 with TRBJ2-7; D is unclear. Between the trimmed V and J ends, which lost 4 bases and 3 bases, there was a span of 13 bases. Germline CDR1 reads SNHLY; CDR2 reads FYNNEI. The CDR3 extends over 14 amino acids. CDR3 sequence reads: CASSVVGNIYEQYF. CDR3 coding DNA: TGTGCCAGCAGTGTTGTGGGCAACATCTACGAGCAGTACTTC.

This clonotype was detected only once. This chain links TRBV15 with TRBJ2-7; D not resolved. CDR1 and CDR2 from the germline V gene are LNHNV and YYDKDF (reference sequence). The CDR3 has 15 amino acids. Deletions cut 0 bases from V and 3 bases from J, with 12 bases between. CDR3 residues: CATSRDPGFNYEQYF. The CDR3 DNA follows: TGTGCCACCAGCAGAGATCCTGGCTTTAACTACGAGCAGTACTTC. The full variable domain, rest sourced from reference TRBV15 and TRBJ2-7, is DAMVIQNPRYQVTQFGKPVTLSCSQTLNHNVMYWYQQKSSQAPKLLFHYYDKDFNNEADTPDNFQSRRPNTSFCFLDIRSPGLGDTAMYLCATSRDPGFNYEQYFGPGTRLTVT.

This clonotype has more than one count but fewer than ten. J is TRBJ1-4 and V is TRBV9, with a possible D match to TRBD1 (6 bases). CDR1 is SGDLS, CDR2 YYNGEE, per germline. The CDR3 runs 15 residues. V lost 0 bases and J 7 bases, leaving 13 bases between the germline ends. Here the CDR3 DNA reads TGTGCCAGCAGCGTAGATTGGGGGGCTGGTGAAAAACTGTTTTTT. Protein: CASSVDWGAGEKLFF.

This clonotype showed up just a few times. The chain links TRBV4-2 to TRBJ1-1; D not certain. Trimming left V 7 bases short and J 5 bases short, with 14 bases between. Germline CDR1 and CDR2: LGHNA and YNFKEQ. The CDR3 consists of 13 residues. CDR3: CASKDGSVTEAFF. In nucleotides, the CDR3 is TGTGCCAGCAAGGATGGTAGCGTTACTGAAGCTTTCTTT.

This clonotype turned up a few times. V is TRBV29-1 and J is TRBJ2-7; the match to TRBD1 covers 8 bases. CDR1 and CDR2 (germline): SQVTM, ANQGSEA. There are 13 residues in the CDR3. Trimming took 4 bases from V and 4 from J; bases not matched to a gene: 6. CDR3 nucleotide sequence: TGCAGCGTTGCTCAGGGGGCGGGATACGAGCAGTACTTC. This translates into CSVAQGAGYEQYF.

The V and J genes are TRBV25-1 and TRBJ2-3; no reliable D call. Germline V lookup: CDR1 MGHDK, CDR2 SYGVNS. V lost 1 base and J 0 bases, leaving 8 bases between the germline ends. The CDR3 is 15 amino acids. The CDR3 DNA reads as TGTGCCAGCAGTGAATGGTACGGTAGCACAGATACGCAGTATTTT. Protein product: CASSEWYGSTDTQYF.

V usage is TRBV12-3 or TRBV12-4 and J usage is TRBJ2-5; the match to TRBD2 covers 9 bases. Matching the DNA end better, TRBJ2-1 makes the J call doubtful. There are 16 residues in the CDR3. In DNA, the CDR3 is TGTGCCAGCAGTCCCCCAGGGAGCGGGAGGCGGGATGAGCAGTTCTTC. Translation: CASSPPGSGRRDEQFF.

This chain links TRBV9 with TRBJ2-5; the D gene is possibly TRBD1 (5 bases). The end of the DNA is better explained by TRBJ2-7, so the J call may be wrong. CDR1 is SGDLS, CDR2 YYNGEE, per germline. This CDR3 spans 15 amino acids. CDR3 sequence reads: CASSVEEWGPYEQYF. CDR3 sequence (DNA): TGTGCCAGCAGCGTAGAGGAGTGGGGCCCCTACGAGCAGTACTTC.

A few counts support this clonotype. Here the CDR3 reads CASSASGGELFF. CDR3 nucleotides: TGTGCCAGCAGCGCTAGTGGCGGGGAGCTGTTTTTT. V usage is TRBV7-3 and J usage is TRBJ2-2, with no clear D. Germline CDR1 reads SGHTA; CDR2 reads FQGTGA. The ends were cut back, 5 bases at V and 7 bases at J, with 8 bases in the middle. CDR3 length: 12 residues.

The chain employs TRBV7-2 and TRBJ2-7; 8 bases are a match to TRBD2. Germline V gives CDR1 SGHTA, CDR2 FQGNSA. This CDR3 spans 16 amino acids. The V gene end was trimmed by 2 bases and the J gene end by 2 bases; junction bases not matched to a gene: 8. The DNA of the CDR3 is TGTGCCAGCAGCTTAAGGAAGAGCGGGGGCACCTACGAGCAGTACTTC. Translating gives CASSLRKSGGTYEQYF. Variable domain in full (rest from reference TRBV7-2 and TRBJ2-7): GAGVSQSPSNKVTEKGKDVELRCDPISGHTALYWYRQSLGQGLEFLIYFQGNSAPDKSGLPSDRFSAERTGGSVSTLTIQRTQQEDSAVYLCASSLRKSGGTYEQYFGPGTRLTVT.

This clonotype was counted only a few times. The V call is TRBV28, the J call TRBJ2-1, with 10 bases aligning to TRBD1. In germline, CDR1 is MDHEN, CDR2 SYDVKM. The CDR3 loop spans 17 amino acids. V shed 5 bases and J 4 bases; nucleotides not matched to a gene: 11. The CDR3: CASSINAGTGVYNEQFF. The CDR3 DNA reads TGTGCCAGCAGTATTAACGCCGGGACAGGGGTATACAATGAGCAGTTCTTC.

The CDR3 nucleotides read TGTGCCAGCAGCACATATAGGGGGCTTGAGCGTAATTCACCCCTCCACTTT. Residues: CASSTYRGLERNSPLHF. V is TRBV21-1 and J is TRBJ1-6; the DNA was not used to check the table's D call, TRBD1. TRBV21-1 is tagged as a pseudogene. This CDR3 region has 17 residues.

This chain joins TRBV19 and TRBJ2-1; TRBD2 agrees at 13 bases. The germline V gene has CDR1 LNHDA and CDR2 SQIVND (reference sequence). Trimming removed 7 bases from V and 1 base from J; junction bases left unmatched: 13. The CDR3 has 19 residues. The CDR3 DNA reads as TGTGCCAGTAAAAAATCCGGGACTAGCGGGATTTGGTCCTACAATGAGCAGTTCTTC. Translation: CASKKSGTSGIWSYNEQFF.

The chain joins TRBV7-9 to TRBJ2-5; TRBD1 is a possible D gene (6 bases). The length of the CDR3 is 13 residues. The ends were cut back, 8 bases at V and 4 bases at J, with 14 bases in the middle. Looked up from germline, CDR1 is SEHNR and CDR2 is FQNEAQ (reference sequence). The CDR3 sequence is CASHRAGVETQYF. In nucleotides, the CDR3 is TGTGCCAGCCACCGTGCAGGGGTAGAGACCCAGTACTTC.

The table lists this clonotype with a count of one. V and J are TRBV7-3 and TRBJ2-3; TRBD1 might be the D (5 bases). The V and J ends lost 1 base and 6 bases respectively, with 8 bases between them. Germline CDR1 and CDR2: SGHTA and FQGTGA. CDR3 length: 13 amino acids. The CDR3 sequence is CASSLKGMDTQYF. The DNA of the CDR3 is TGTGCCAGCAGCTTAAAGGGGATGGATACGCAGTATTTT.

This clonotype was found a few times. The V call is TRBV6-5, the J call TRBJ1-2, with 8 bases matching TRBD1. The CDR3 runs to 14 residues. Germline CDR1 is MNHEY and CDR2 is SVGAGI. The V segment lost 6 bases and the J segment 9 bases; nucleotides outside the gene matches: 12. CDR3 residues: CASRRTDRVFSYTF. In DNA form, the CDR3 reads TGTGCCAGCAGACGGACGGACAGGGTTTTTAGCTACACCTTC.

This chain links TRBV3-1 with TRBJ1-4; TRBD1 is a possible D gene (6 bases). Germline loops: CDR1 LGHDT, CDR2 YNNKEL (reference sequence). The V and J ends lost 1 base and 1 base respectively, with 19 bases between them. This CDR3 has 19 amino acids. This chain's CDR3 is CASSQALLGGLLTNEKLFF. The CDR3 DNA is TGTGCCAGCAGCCAAGCCCTTTTAGGGGGTCTTCTAACTAATGAAAAACTGTTTTTT.

This chain joins TRBV20-1 and TRBJ2-1; 11 positions match TRBD2. Germline V lookup: CDR1 DFQATT, CDR2 SNEGSKA (reference sequence). Trimming removed 4 bases from V and 3 bases from J; junction bases left unmatched: 2. CDR3 length equals 14 residues. In DNA form, the CDR3 reads TGCAGTGCTAATAGCGGGAGGGTCTACAATGAGCAGTTCTTC. This sequence encodes CSANSGRVYNEQFF.

This clonotype was counted a few times. Mismatch with germline at one junction end may stem from a read error. This sequence joins TRBV6-5 and TRBJ2-1; 9 bases map to TRBD2. This CDR3 region has 13 residues. Per germline, CDR1 MNHEY and CDR2 SVGAGI. The CDR3 is CASSLTVAGVQLF. The CDR3 DNA reads as TGTGCCAGCAGTTTAACGGTAGCGGGAGTTCAGCTCTTC.

The chain recombines TRBV18 with TRBJ2-1; D gene ambiguous. The CDR3 has 14 residues. The V gene lost 2 bases and the J gene lost 5 bases, with 10 bases spanning the gap. Germline CDR1 is KGHSH and CDR2 is LQKENI. The CDR3 nucleotides read TGTGCCAGCTCACCAGTTTCGAGAAACAATGAGCAGTTCTTC. This gives the protein CASSPVSRNNEQFF. The full variable domain, in which reference TRBV18 and TRBJ2-1 provide the parts outside the CDR3, is NAGVMQNPRHLVRRRGQEARLRCSPMKGHSHVYWYRQLPEEGLKFMVYLQKENIIDESGMPKERFSAEFPKEGPSILRIQQVVRGDSAAYFCASSPVSRNNEQFFGPGTRLTVL.

This chain uses TRBV12-3 or TRBV12-4 with TRBJ2-7; tentatively, D is TRBD1 or TRBD2 (5 bases each). CDR3 length: 15 residues. V was pared by 5 bases and J by 4 bases, with 18 bases between. The DNA for the CDR3 is TGTGCCAGCAGTAATCTTCGGGACCAAGGGTACGAGCAGTACTTC. It yields the protein CASSNLRDQGYEQYF.

This clonotype has more than one count but fewer than ten. The chain uses TRBV29-1 and TRBJ1-1, with a possible D match to TRBD1 (5 bases). Per germline, CDR1 SQVTM and CDR2 ANQGSEA. The CDR3 covers 15 residues. The CDR3 region has the DNA TGCAGTGCACGCGGGACCCCATGGGGGAACACTGAAGCTTTCTTT. Translating it yields CSARGTPWGNTEAFF.

The sample holds a few counts of this clonotype. The J gene is TRBJ2-5, the V gene TRBV28, with TRBD2 matching over 11 bases. Germline-derived CDR1 and CDR2 are MDHEN and SYDVKM. The CDR3 has 17 residues. V was pared by 3 bases and J by 1 base, with 7 bases of the junction left unmatched. CDR3 bases: TGTGCCAGCAGTTTCGGTCTAGGACTAGCGGGCCAAGAGACCCAGTACTTC. Protein: CASSFGLGLAGQETQYF.

CDR3 region: CASRRGGKLFF. For the CDR3, the DNA is TGTGCCAGCCGGCGCGGGGGAAAACTGTTTTTT. The J gene is TRBJ1-4, the V gene TRBV6-5; D may be TRBD1 (5 bases). Trimming cost V 8 bases and J 10 bases, with 11 bases left between them. This CDR3 comprises 11 residues. Germline V gene data show CDR1 as MNHEY and CDR2 as SVGAGI.

There are many counts of this clonotype. The chain carries TRBV5-1 and TRBJ1-5; possible D gene TRBD1, 5 bases. Germline lookup yields CDR1 SGHRS and CDR2 YFSETQ. CDR3 size: 15 residues. V lost 4 bases and J 4 bases, leaving 15 bases between the germline ends. This CDR3 is CASSRDGAVNQPQHF. The CDR3 DNA reads as TGCGCCAGCAGCCGGGACGGTGCGGTGAATCAGCCCCAGCATTTT.

There are a few counts of this clonotype. The rearrangement links TRBV7-8 to TRBJ2-5, with a weak D call TRBD1 (6 bases). This CDR3 has 15 amino acids. Trimming shortened V by 4 bases and J by 9 bases, and 21 bases separated the two germline ends. CDR1 is SGHVS and CDR2 is FQNEAQ in the germline V gene. The CDR3 nucleotides are TGTGCCAGCAGCTCCGGCCAGGGGTACGATGTGGCCCAGTACTTC. The encoded protein is CASSSGQGYDVAQYF.

This clonotype occurred a few times. The chain uses TRBV3-1 and TRBJ2-4; 9 positions match TRBD2. Germline V gives CDR1 LGHDT, CDR2 YNNKEL (reference sequence). V gave up 4 bases and J gave up 5 bases; unmatched junction bases: 12. The CDR3 covers 17 residues. The CDR3: CASSRPFGGGAENIQYF. The CDR3 coding sequence is TGTGCCAGCAGCCGCCCATTCGGCGGGGGGGCTGAAAACATTCAGTACTTC.

The rearrangement links TRBV10-3 to TRBJ2-1; weak D call: TRBD1 (5 bases). Trimming removed 4 bases from V and 4 bases from J, with 8 bases in between. Germline-derived CDR1 and CDR2 are ENHRY and SYGVKD. The CDR3 consists of 13 residues. This CDR3 is CAISGDRYNEQFF. The CDR3 DNA is TGTGCCATCAGTGGAGACAGATACAATGAGCAGTTCTTC.

The chain has TRBV10-3 and TRBJ1-2; 8 nucleotides agree with TRBD1. The CDR3 is 15 residues long. J lost 6 bases, V lost 2 bases, and 8 bases had no gene match. The germline CDR1 and CDR2 sequences are ENHRY and SYGVKD. CDR3 sequence: CAISETGQGFNGYTF. CDR3 DNA: TGTGCCATCAGTGAGACAGGACAGGGCTTCAATGGCTACACCTTC.

The chain has TRBV5-6 and TRBJ2-3; 8 bases line up with TRBD2. This CDR3 comprises 13 residues. V lost 0 bases and J lost 10; bases outside the gene matches: 4. Germline V gene data show CDR1 as SGHDT and CDR2 as YYEEEE. The chain's CDR3 is CASSLGRGGSQYF. The CDR3 DNA is TGTGCCAGCAGCTTGGGACGGGGGGGCTCGCAGTATTTT.